The 31 T cell receptor beta chains reported below all come from one sample, sequenced in a study of blood T cells in healthy people across ages. Next came a second PCR, run for about 6 to 11 cycles, which used a sample-barcoded 5' primer along with a J-beta primer mix. MiXCR was run by TCRdb on the 5' RACE reads, yielding one entry per CDR3 protein. The sample carries 600,000 to 850,000 distinct CDR3 sequences, 25% recorded once. These data were also filed under a second study, of T cells of mothers and their children.

The specimen was blood. Source of these receptors: a boy younger than 18 in good health.

This clonotype was observed a handful of times. This sequence joins TRBV12-3 or TRBV12-4 and TRBJ2-5; the D gene is possibly TRBD2 (5 bases). The germline V and J ends were trimmed by 5 bases and 13 bases, with 23 bases remaining between them. The CDR3 is 14 amino acids. The CDR3 DNA reads as TGTGCCAGCAGTCCTCTCGGGTTAGCGCGGGCCTGGTACTTC. This encodes CASSPLGLARAWYF.

The J gene is TRBJ2-1, the V gene TRBV20-1, with a weak D call TRBD2 (7 bases). Germline V lookup: CDR1 DFQATT, CDR2 SNEGSKA (reference sequence). The CDR3 contains 14 residues. CDR3 protein: CCIRRGGGGGEQFF. The CDR3 DNA reads TGCTGCATCAGGAGGGGGGGGGGAGGTGGTGAGCAGTTCTTC.

The chain links TRBV18 to TRBJ2-7; TRBD2 is a possible D gene (7 bases). Germline CDR1 and CDR2: KGHSH and LQKENI. The germline V and J ends were trimmed by 3 bases and 1 base, with 22 bases remaining between them. The CDR3 is 18 residues long. The CDR3, as DNA: TGTGCCAGCTCACCTTCTGGGACGGGGGGCCGTGCTTCCTACGAGCAGTACTTC. It translates to CASSPSGTGGRASYEQYF.

A few counts support this clonotype. The V gene is TRBV25-1, the J gene TRBJ2-1; D remains ambiguous. V lost 1 base to trimming and J lost 0 bases, with 10 bases between them. The germline V gene has CDR1 MGHDK and CDR2 SYGVNS. This CDR3 spans 16 amino acids. CDR3 region: CASSESGLSSYNEQFF. The CDR3 DNA is TGTGCCAGCAGTGAATCGGGCTTGAGCTCCTACAATGAGCAGTTCTTC.

The CDR3 DNA sequence: TGTGCCAGCTCGCAATATACCCTCCATCCGAGGTCCTACGAGCAGTACTTC. It is translated as CASSQYTLHPRSYEQYF. J is TRBJ2-1 and V is TRBV18; D is unresolved. The closer fit of TRBJ2-7 to the DNA end suggests the J call may be wrong. The germline CDR1 and CDR2 sequences are KGHSH and LQKENI. There are 17 residues in the CDR3.

The J gene is TRBJ1-2, the V gene TRBV12-3 or TRBV12-4, with D tentatively TRBD1 (5 bases). The CDR3 spans 11 residues. Trimming stripped 7 bases from V and 8 bases from J, with 11 bases between. The CDR3 nucleotides are TGTGCCAGCAAGGACCGGACAGGCTACACCTTC. The encoded protein is CASKDRTGYTF.

A note on this clonotype: One end of the junction fails to match germline, which may point to a read error. The chain couples TRBV5-5 to TRBJ2-7, with TRBD1 matching 10 bases. The CDR3 sequence is 14 residues long. Germline V lookup: CDR1 SGHKS, CDR2 YYEKEE (reference sequence). CDR3 amino acids: CASSHRDRGYEQHF. The CDR3 DNA is TGTGCCAGCAGCCACCGGGACAGGGGATACGAGCAGCACTTC.

This chain uses TRBV27 with TRBJ2-5; tentatively, D is TRBD1 (5 bases). The ends were cut back, 3 bases at V and 0 bases at J, with 14 bases in the middle. CDR1 and CDR2 (germline): MNHEY, SMNVEV (reference sequence). The CDR3 runs to 16 residues. The CDR3, as DNA: TGTGCCAGCAGTTTTACCCTGACAGAGTACCAAGAGACCCAGTACTTC. It specifies CASSFTLTEYQETQYF.

This clonotype was picked up a small number of times. The gene calls are TRBV4-2 and TRBJ2-5, with D tentatively TRBD2 (5 bases). Trimming cost V 2 bases and J 3 bases, with 13 bases left between them. Germline assignment: CDR1 LGHNA and CDR2 YNFKEQ. This CDR3 has 15 residues. The CDR3: CASSQNELAEETQYF. The CDR3 coding sequence is TGTGCCAGCAGCCAAAACGAGCTAGCCGAAGAGACCCAGTACTTC.

This clonotype was detected only a few times. This chain connects TRBV5-1 to TRBJ2-1, with D tentatively TRBD2 (6 bases). Trimming took off 4 bases at V and 9 bases at J, with 17 bases between the two ends. CDR3 length: 14 residues. Per germline, CDR1 SGHRS and CDR2 YFSETQ. DNA of the CDR3: TGCGCCAGCAGCGAGGGACTTCGTGGGGGTGAGCAGTTCTTC. This sequence encodes CASSEGLRGGEQFF.

This sequence joins TRBV7-2 and TRBJ1-4; the D gene is possibly TRBD1 (6 bases). The germline CDR1 and CDR2 sequences are SGHTA and FQGNSA. This CDR3 is built from 16 residues. V was trimmed by 7 bases and J by 3 bases, leaving 18 bases between them. The CDR3 DNA follows: TGTGCCAGCAACCTCACTCCGGGACAAGCTAATGAAAAACTGTTTTTT. It translates to CASNLTPGQANEKLFF.

This chain connects TRBV27 to TRBJ1-5; 7 bases line up with TRBD1. The CDR3 extends over 18 amino acids. Germline V lookup: CDR1 MNHEY, CDR2 SMNVEV (reference sequence). The V and J ends lost 7 bases and 0 bases, in that order; junction bases with no gene match: 15. CDR3 amino acids: CASKPHGQDLLSNQPQHF. The DNA for the CDR3 is TGTGCCAGCAAACCCCACGGACAGGACCTGCTTAGCAATCAGCCCCAGCATTTT.

This clonotype was observed a handful of times. The conserved phenylalanine or tryptophan is not found at the CDR3 terminus, so this likely reflects a read error. The chain uses TRBV11-3 and TRBJ2-7; D is possibly TRBD1 (6 bases). The CDR3 loop spans 17 amino acids. V was clipped by 1 base and J by 3 bases, with 19 bases between them. CDR1 SGHNT and CDR2 YENEEA come from the germline V gene. The CDR3 DNA is TGTGCCAGCAGCTTAGCTCCACTCTTGGGACACCACTACGAGCAGTACTCC. The encoded protein is CASSLAPLLGHHYEQYS.

This clonotype was seen a few times. The chain links TRBV27 to TRBJ2-7, with D possibly being TRBD2 (6 bases). This CDR3 contains 16 residues. With 6 bases removed from V and 2 bases from J, the gap between germline ends came to 20 bases. Germline assignment: CDR1 MNHEY and CDR2 SMNVEV (reference sequence). For the CDR3, the DNA is TGTGCCAGCAGCCGCTCTTCGACTAGTTTGGCCTACGAGCAGTACTTC. Protein: CASSRSSTSLAYEQYF.

The chain combines TRBV5-1 with TRBJ1-2; D is unclear. Germline loops: CDR1 SGHRS, CDR2 YFSETQ. The CDR3 sequence is 13 residues long. V was trimmed by 2 bases and J by 4 bases, leaving 9 bases between them. CDR3 DNA sequence: TGCGCCAGCAGCTTTGGAGAGTTCTATGGCTACACCTTC. Translation: CASSFGEFYGYTF.

This clonotype has a handful of counts. The chain recombines TRBV27 with TRBJ2-5; the match to TRBD1 covers 7 bases. CDR1 MNHEY and CDR2 SMNVEV come from the germline V gene (reference sequence). The CDR3 runs 16 residues. Unmatched junction bases numbered 7, after V lost 2 bases and J lost 1 base. In nucleotides, the CDR3 is TGTGCCAGCAGTTTAGGGGTAGGGGACAGCCAAGAGACCCAGTACTTC. It encodes CASSLGVGDSQETQYF.

The chain employs TRBV2 and TRBJ2-3; D is undetermined. Germline V gene lookup returns CDR1 SNHLY and CDR2 FYNNEI. V was trimmed by 7 bases and J by 0 bases, leaving 23 bases between them. CDR3 length: 18 amino acids. The CDR3 coding sequence is TGTGCCAGCATTCAGAAAGATATCGTGCTTAGTAGCACAGATACGCAGTATTTT. Residues: CASIQKDIVLSSTDTQYF.

The V call is TRBV20-1, the J call TRBJ2-5; tentatively, D is TRBD1 or TRBD2 (5 bases each). Trimming stripped 0 bases from V and 5 bases from J, with 16 bases between. This CDR3 region has 15 residues. Germline CDR1 reads DFQATT; CDR2 reads SNEGSKA (reference sequence). CDR3 DNA sequence: TGCAGTGCTAGAGATCCCGGGACCGAAAGGGAGACCCAGTACTTC. This encodes CSARDPGTERETQYF.

This clonotype was found a few times. This chain uses TRBV12-3 or TRBV12-4 with TRBJ2-7; D could derive from TRBD1 or TRBD2 (6 bases each). The CDR3 has 13 residues. With 5 bases removed from V and 3 bases from J, the gap between germline ends came to 11 bases. The CDR3 sequence: CASSPGAGYEQYF. Here the CDR3 DNA reads TGTGCCAGCAGTCCGGGGGCGGGCTACGAGCAGTACTTC.

The chain carries TRBV29-1 and TRBJ2-5; TRBD1 is a possible D gene (5 bases). The ends were cut back, 4 bases at V and 3 bases at J, with 12 bases in the middle. The CDR3 length is 13 residues. Germline V lookup: CDR1 SQVTM, CDR2 ANQGSEA. The CDR3 reads CSVGLRTKETQYF. The CDR3 region has the DNA TGCAGCGTTGGCCTTAGGACAAAAGAGACCCAGTACTTC.

This sequence joins TRBV7-2 and TRBJ2-1, with TRBD2 matching 9 bases. In germline, CDR1 is SGHTA, CDR2 FQGNSA. The CDR3 has 14 amino acids. V shed 7 bases and J 6 bases; nucleotides not matched to a gene: 7. As DNA, the CDR3 is TGTGCCAGCATAGGTAGCGGGGGACTCAATGAGCAGTTCTTC. Protein: CASIGSGGLNEQFF.

This clonotype has only a few counts. The chain has TRBV6-6 and TRBJ2-5; tentatively, D is TRBD1 (6 bases). This CDR3 has 15 amino acids. V lost 2 bases and J lost 5, with 15 bases in between. From germline, CDR1 is MNHNY and CDR2 SVGAGI (reference sequence). The DNA of the CDR3 is TGTGCCAGCAGTTACGAGCAGGGGCCGAGGGAGACCCAGTACTTC. This gives the protein CASSYEQGPRETQYF.

The rearrangement uses TRBV6-4 and TRBJ2-1; 9 bases match TRBD2. CDR1 and CDR2 from the germline V gene are MRHNA and SNTAGT. This CDR3 has 16 amino acids. With V trimmed by 3 bases and J by 1 base, 4 bases remained unmatched. CDR3 protein: CASSEPTSGSYNEQFF. As DNA, the CDR3 is TGTGCCAGCAGTGAACCGACTAGCGGTTCCTACAATGAGCAGTTCTTC.

This chain links TRBV6-2 or TRBV6-3 with TRBJ2-5, with no clear D. The CDR3 runs 14 residues. Germline V gene sequence: CDR1 MNHEY, CDR2 SVGEGT. Deletions cut 6 bases from V and 2 bases from J, with 13 bases between. CDR3 DNA sequence: TGTGCCAGCAGCTTCCTGGACGGACAAGAGACCCAGTACTTC. Its protein is CASSFLDGQETQYF.

Notes on this clonotype: A read error may explain this, as a much larger clone is one base away. V and J are TRBV7-2 and TRBJ2-5; D is unresolved. The CDR3 consists of 15 residues. The V end was cut by 5 bases, the J end by 2 bases, with 15 bases between. The germline CDR1 and CDR2 sequences are SGHTA and FQGNSA. The CDR3 DNA reads as TGTGCCAGCAGCACACGGCCTACAAAGCAAGAGACCCAGTACTTC. Translating gives CASSTRPTKQETQYF.

The chain is built from TRBV4-3 and TRBJ2-5; no definite D call. The end of the DNA is better explained by TRBJ2-7, so the J call may be wrong. Per the germline V gene, CDR1 is LGHNA and CDR2 is YSLEER. CDR3 size: 15 residues. The CDR3 nucleotides read TGCGCCAGCAGCCAAGGTTTGATGGGATCCTACGAGCAGTACTTC. Amino acid sequence: CASSQGLMGSYEQYF.

The table lists this clonotype with a few counts. V and J are TRBV5-1 and TRBJ2-4; 9 bases map to TRBD2. Per germline, CDR1 SGHRS and CDR2 YFSETQ. J lost 4 bases, V lost 5 bases, and 7 bases had no gene match. This CDR3 has 15 amino acids. DNA of the CDR3: TGCGCCAGCAGGCTGGGACTAGCTGATAAAAACATTCAGTACTTC. Protein product: CASRLGLADKNIQYF. Combining the CDR3 with reference TRBV5-1 and TRBJ2-4 gives the whole variable domain KAGVTQTPRYLIKTRGQQVTLSCSPISGHRSVSWYQQTPGQGLQFLFEYFSETQRNKGNFPGRFSGRQFSNSRSEMNVSTLELGDSALYLCASRLGLADKNIQYFGAGTRLSVL.

This clonotype was observed once. V gene TRBV6-5 combines with J gene TRBJ1-2; D remains unclear. Germline CDR1 MNHEY, CDR2 SVGAGI. Trimming took 2 bases from V and 2 from J, leaving 9 bases between them. The CDR3 contains 14 residues. CDR3 DNA: TGTGCCAGCAGTTACAGACACGTGAACTATGGCTACACCTTC. Translation: CASSYRHVNYGYTF.

This clonotype has just a few counts. This chain links TRBV27 with TRBJ2-2, with D unresolved. The length of the CDR3 is 13 residues. V was pared by 1 base and J by 6 bases, with 6 bases between. Per the germline V gene, CDR1 is MNHEY and CDR2 is SMNVEV (reference sequence). CDR3 nucleotides: TGTGCCAGCAGTTTATGGCTCCCCGGGGAGCTGTTTTTT. It is translated as CASSLWLPGELFF.

This clonotype has just a few counts. The chain uses TRBV11-2 and TRBJ2-4; no clear D. The germline V and J ends were trimmed by 2 bases and 8 bases, with 13 bases remaining between them. Germline V gene sequence: CDR1 SGHAT, CDR2 FQNNGV. This CDR3 is built from 14 residues. As DNA, the CDR3 is TGTGCCAGCAGCTTAAGCTCGAAAAATGACATTCAGTACTTC. It encodes CASSLSSKNDIQYF. The full variable domain, in which reference TRBV11-2 and TRBJ2-4 provide the parts outside the CDR3, is EAGVAQSPRYKIIEKRQSVAFWCNPISGHATLYWYQQILGQGPKLLIQFQNNGVVDDSQLPKDRFSAERLKGVDSTLKIQPAKLEDSAVYLCASSLSSKNDIQYFGAGTRLSVL.

There are a few counts of this clonotype. This chain uses TRBV12-3 or TRBV12-4 with TRBJ2-5; TRBD1 aligns across 10 bases. Unmatched junction bases numbered 9, after V lost 5 bases and J lost 6 bases. CDR3 size: 15 residues. CDR3 DNA sequence: TGTGCCAGCAGTCCTGTGACAGGGGGCGTTCAGACCCAGTACTTC. This gives the protein CASSPVTGGVQTQYF.